This T cell receptor beta chain was sequenced during a study of T-cell reconstitution after alpha-beta-depleted transplantation in children. V lost 4 bases and J lost 0; bases outside the gene matches: 7. CDR1 is SGDLS, CDR2 YYNGEE, per germline. There are 15 residues in the CDR3. A TCRbeta library incorporating unique molecular identifiers was prepared. In TCRdb, the PCR reads were re-called with MiXCR into one record per CDR3 protein. The sample holds some 340,000 distinct CDR3 sequences, about a tenth seen once. The clonotype originates from a human donor who donated a stem cell graft to a child with acute lymphoblastic leukemia. The starting material was PBMCs from the stem cell graft donor, obtained from the stem cell graft. This chain uses TRBV9 with TRBJ2-7; 7 bases are a match to TRBD2. CDR3 loop: CASSPQAGSSYEQYF. CDR3 DNA: TGTGCCAGCAGCCCGCAAGCGGGAAGCTCCTACGAGCAGTACTTC.